What follows are 14 T cell receptor beta chains derived from one specimen sequenced in a study of spatial heterogeneity in lung cancer. TCRdb reanalysed the 5' RACE reads using MiXCR and keeps one entry per CDR3 protein. The sample has more than 75,000 distinct CDR3 sequences, 19% seen once. Time point noted: blood at routine non-recurrence follow-up after resection. Sequences were derived from PBMCs, sampled at follow-up. The receptors derive from a male donor with early-stage non-small cell lung cancer.

V is TRBV4-1 and J is TRBJ1-1; D is unclear. The CDR3 sequence is 14 residues long. The germline V gene encodes CDR1 MGHRA and CDR2 YSYEKL. V dropped 2 bases and J dropped 1 base, with 8 bases sitting between them. The CDR3 region is CASSQRTANTEAFF. CDR3 coding DNA: TGCGCCAGCAGCCAAAGGACGGCGAACACTGAAGCTTTCTTT.

The chain carries TRBV20-1 and TRBJ1-6; weak D call: TRBD1 (6 bases). Trimming took 3 bases from V and 4 from J, leaving 13 bases between them. The CDR3 length is 15 residues. CDR1 is DFQATT, CDR2 SNEGSKA, per germline (reference sequence). The CDR3 reads CSASTGRGYNSPLHF. CDR3 sequence (DNA): TGCAGTGCTAGCACAGGGAGAGGATATAATTCACCCCTCCACTTT.

The chain uses TRBV7-2 and TRBJ2-3; TRBD1 matches at 7 bases. The V gene's germline CDR1 is SGHTA and CDR2 FQGNSA. J lost 0 bases, V lost 5 bases, and 5 bases had no gene match. CDR3 length equals 15 residues. The CDR3 here is CASSPGTESTDTQYF. DNA for the CDR3: TGTGCCAGCAGCCCCGGGACAGAGAGCACAGATACGCAGTATTTT.

This clonotype was observed a few times. V gene TRBV3-1 combines with J gene TRBJ2-7; D is unclear. The CDR3 totals 12 residues. V was clipped by 3 bases and J by 0 bases, with 3 bases between them. Germline CDR1 LGHDT, CDR2 YNNKEL (reference sequence). CDR3 DNA: TGTGCCAGCAGCCACTTCTCCTACGAGCAGTACTTC. This sequence encodes CASSHFSYEQYF.

J is TRBJ2-2 and V is TRBV6-2 or TRBV6-3; D is perhaps TRBD2 (6 bases). CDR1 and CDR2 from the germline V gene are MNHEY and SVGEGT. The CDR3 contains 17 residues. Trimming pared 6 bases from V and 1 base from J, leaving 18 bases between. This CDR3 reads CASSLKNAGRNTGELFF. CDR3 nucleotides: TGTGCCAGCAGCCTTAAGAATGCGGGGCGGAACACCGGGGAGCTGTTTTTT.

This clonotype was counted between two and nine times. Here the CDR3 reads CASSLRGGTGKAGQAMNTEAFF. The CDR3 bases are TGTGCCAGCAGCTTAAGGGGCGGTACCGGAAAGGCGGGACAGGCGATGAACACTGAAGCTTTCTTT. The chain joins TRBV7-9 to TRBJ1-1, with 8 bases identical to TRBD1. Germline lookup yields CDR1 SEHNR and CDR2 FQNEAQ (reference sequence). The CDR3 covers 22 residues. The V gene end was trimmed by 2 bases and the J gene end by 0 bases; junction bases not matched to a gene: 23.

This clonotype turned up a few times. The V call is TRBV19, the J call TRBJ2-3, with TRBD2 matching 12 bases. This CDR3 is 17 amino acids long. Germline V lookup: CDR1 LNHDA, CDR2 SQIVND (reference sequence). The trim removed 4 bases at V and 1 base at J, leaving 6 bases unmatched. CDR3 DNA: TGTGCCAGTAGTACTTCTAGCGGGGGGGTACGCACAGATACGCAGTATTTT. This sequence encodes CASSTSSGGVRTDTQYF.

V gene TRBV3-1 combines with J gene TRBJ1-1, with D possibly TRBD1 on 6 matching bases. The CDR3 has 13 residues. V was clipped by 4 bases and J by 4 bases, with 10 bases between them. The V gene's germline CDR1 is LGHDT and CDR2 YNNKEL (reference sequence). CDR3 loop: CASSLPGATEAFF. Written as DNA, the CDR3 is TGTGCCAGCAGCCTCCCGGGGGCCACTGAAGCTTTCTTT.

This clonotype was recorded many times. The chain joins TRBV6-2 or TRBV6-3 to TRBJ2-7; TRBD1 is a possible D gene (6 bases). V lost 6 bases and J lost 2, with 14 bases in between. Germline assignment: CDR1 MNHEY and CDR2 SVGEGT. The CDR3 runs 14 residues. The CDR3 loop is CASSFGTPPYEQYV. CDR3 DNA sequence: TGTGCCAGCAGCTTCGGGACACCTCCCTACGAGCAGTACGTC.

This clonotype was seen more than once but under ten times. The V and J genes are TRBV6-5 and TRBJ1-1; 9 bases align to TRBD1. J lost 9 bases, V lost 6 bases, and 5 bases had no gene match. This CDR3 contains 12 residues. The V gene's germline CDR1 is MNHEY and CDR2 SVGAGI. The CDR3 DNA follows: TGTGCCAGCAGATCGACAGGGGGACAAGCTTTCTTT. Encoded protein: CASRSTGGQAFF.

This chain links TRBV20-1 with TRBJ2-7, with 10 bases lining up with TRBD2. Trimming cost V 1 base and J 5 bases; bases outside gene matches: 8. The germline CDR1 and CDR2 sequences are DFQATT and SNEGSKA (reference sequence). This CDR3 has 15 residues. The CDR3 region is CSARVGASGSHEQYF. The CDR3 DNA sequence: TGCAGTGCTAGAGTCGGGGCTAGCGGGAGCCACGAGCAGTACTTC.

This clonotype has more than one count but fewer than ten. The chain couples TRBV24-1 to TRBJ2-2, with D unresolved. Germline CDR1 and CDR2: KGHDR and SFDVKD. V was clipped by 4 bases and J by 0 bases, with 11 bases between them. The CDR3 runs 16 residues. The CDR3 nucleotides read TGTGCCACCAGTGACCTGGCGGCTTCGAACACCGGGGAGCTGTTTTTT. Translation: CATSDLAASNTGELFF.

This clonotype was seen ten or more times. The rearrangement uses TRBV6-2 or TRBV6-3 and TRBJ2-7, with D tentatively TRBD2 (6 bases). This CDR3 region has 12 residues. Germline CDR1 is MNHEY and CDR2 is SVGEGT. Trimming cost V 6 bases and J 6 bases, with 12 bases left between them. CDR3 residues: CASSLVGGEQYV. CDR3 nucleotide sequence: TGTGCCAGCAGCTTGGTCGGGGGCGAGCAGTACGTC.

V gene TRBV5-5 combines with J gene TRBJ1-2; TRBD1 might be the D (5 bases). Trimming cost V 4 bases and J 7 bases, with 17 bases left between them. The CDR3 has 14 residues. In germline, CDR1 is SGHKS, CDR2 YYEKEE (reference sequence). CDR3 amino acids: CASSERTPYGGYTF. CDR3 DNA: TGTGCCAGCAGCGAACGGACACCCTATGGTGGCTACACCTTC. Complete variable domain (other parts from reference TRBV5-5 and TRBJ1-2): DAGVTQSPTHLIKTRGQQVTLRCSPISGHKSVSWYQQVLGQGPQFIFQYYEKEERGRGNFPDRFSARQFPNYSSELNVNALLLGDSALYLCASSERTPYGGYTFGSGTRLTVV.